The 11 T cell receptor beta chains presented below share a single source sample, sequenced in a study of T cells in Graves' hyperthyroidism and ophthalmopathy. TCR beta CDR3 sequences were amplified from RNA transcripts. First-round RT-PCR of the TCR CDR3 relied on the HTBI primer set. TCRdb called the multiplex PCR reads again in MiXCR, with one record for every CDR3 protein. Of about 300,000 distinct CDR3 sequences listed, roughly 15% were seen once; the top ten hold roughly 7.9%. Material for sequencing was blood. The receptors stem from a woman in her 40s with Graves' hyperthyroidism.

This clonotype was detected many times. The genes are TRBV7-9 and TRBJ1-1, with TRBD1 identical over 8 bases. Germline lookup yields CDR1 SEHNR and CDR2 FQNEAQ (reference sequence). J lost 4 bases, V lost 0 bases, and 4 bases had no gene match. The CDR3 consists of 15 residues. CDR3: CASSLAQGASTEAFF. The DNA for the CDR3 is TGTGCCAGCAGCTTAGCCCAGGGGGCAAGCACTGAAGCTTTCTTT.

This clonotype was detected many times. The genes are TRBV5-6 and TRBJ1-3; D is ambiguous. The CDR3 loop spans 16 amino acids. The V gene's germline CDR1 is SGHDT and CDR2 YYEEEE. V was cut by 4 bases and J by 3 bases, with 17 bases left in between. DNA of the CDR3: TGTGCCAGCAGCCCGTTTTCCGGTACCTTTGGAAACACCATATATTTT. This gives the protein CASSPFSGTFGNTIYF. The full variable domain, in which reference TRBV5-6 and TRBJ1-3 provide the parts outside the CDR3, is DAGVTQSPTHLIKTRGQQVTLRCSPKSGHDTVSWYQQALGQGPQFIFQYYEEEERQRGNFPDRFSGHQFPNYSSELNVNALLLGDSALYLCASSPFSGTFGNTIYFGEGSWLTVV.

V and J are TRBV25-1 and TRBJ2-7, with 9 bases lining up with TRBD1. The trim removed 3 bases at V and 3 bases at J, leaving 6 bases unmatched. CDR1 MGHDK and CDR2 SYGVNS come from the germline V gene. The CDR3 loop spans 15 amino acids. CDR3: CASSDGQGTYYEQYF. Written as DNA, the CDR3 is TGTGCCAGCAGTGACGGACAGGGGACGTACTACGAGCAGTACTTC.

The V and J genes are TRBV6-2 or TRBV6-3 and TRBJ2-4; the D gene is possibly TRBD1 (6 bases). This CDR3 region has 15 residues. The ends were cut back, 6 bases at V and 8 bases at J, with 20 bases in the middle. Per the germline V gene, CDR1 is MNHEY and CDR2 is SVGEGT. The CDR3 coding sequence is TGTGCCAGCAGGCCTGGGGACACGAACTTTCACATTCAGTACTTC. Translated: CASRPGDTNFHIQYF.

On this clonotype itself: A much larger clone is a single base away; this may be a read error. No conserved phenylalanine or tryptophan is present at the end of the CDR3, so a read error is the likely explanation. This chain's CDR3 is CASSTGTYEQYL. The CDR3 nucleotides are TGTGCCAGTAGTACGGGAACCTACGAGCAGTACCTC. This chain joins TRBV19 and TRBJ2-7; TRBD2 might be the D (5 bases). The CDR3 is 12 residues long. Per germline, CDR1 LNHDA and CDR2 SQIVND (reference sequence). Trimming removed 4 bases from V and 2 bases from J, with 6 bases in between.

This clonotype was detected ten times or more. The V gene is TRBV29-1, the J gene TRBJ1-1; no clear D. The CDR3 is made up of 13 amino acids. V dropped 0 bases and J dropped 0 bases, with 5 bases sitting between them. The germline V gene encodes CDR1 SQVTM and CDR2 ANQGSEA. The DNA of the CDR3 is TGCAGCGTTGAAGAGGGCATGAACACTGAAGCTTTCTTT. It specifies CSVEEGMNTEAFF.

Regarding this clonotype: A much larger clonotype is one base distant, so this may be a read error. V and J are TRBV6-1 and TRBJ2-7; D possibly corresponds to TRBD2 (6 bases). Per the germline V gene, CDR1 is MNHNS and CDR2 is SASEGT. Trimming shortened V by 7 bases and J by 1 base, and 14 bases separated the two germline ends. This CDR3 is 14 amino acids long. For the CDR3, the DNA is TGTGCCAGCACGTGGGCGGGAATATCCTACGAGCAGTACTTC. This translates into CASTWAGISYEQYF.

The genes are TRBV27 and TRBJ2-1, with TRBD2 matching 9 bases. The CDR3 contains 15 residues. The J segment lost 0 bases and the V segment lost 6 bases, leaving 3 bases of the junction unmatched. CDR1 is MNHEY, CDR2 SMNVEV, per germline (reference sequence). The CDR3 region is CASRNSGSSYNEQFF. The CDR3 region has the DNA TGTGCCAGCAGAAATAGCGGGAGCTCCTACAATGAGCAGTTCTTC.

This clonotype was seen repeatedly, ten times or more. V and J are TRBV6-1 and TRBJ2-3, with 10 bases identical to TRBD1. Germline V CDR1 and CDR2: MNHNS, SASEGT. V dropped 5 bases and J dropped 8; count of bases not matched to a gene: 13. The CDR3 is 16 amino acids. CDR3 loop: CASSTSRGTGVITQYF. CDR3 bases: TGTGCCAGCAGTACCTCTCGAGGGACAGGGGTTATTACGCAGTATTTT.

The V call is TRBV7-3, the J call TRBJ1-2, with TRBD1 as a possible D gene (6 bases). This CDR3 comprises 13 residues. V gave up 3 bases and J gave up 6 bases, with 11 bases separating them. CDR1 and CDR2 (germline): SGHTA, FQGTGA. In DNA form, the CDR3 reads TGTGCCAGCAGCTTTGGAGGGGGAGATGGCTACACCTTC. As protein: CASSFGGGDGYTF.

This chain joins TRBV5-1 and TRBJ2-2; TRBD1 matches at 9 bases. The V gene end was trimmed by 2 bases and the J gene end by 1 base; junction bases not matched to a gene: 3. Germline CDR1 is SGHRS and CDR2 is YFSETQ. This CDR3 has 16 residues. The CDR3 region is CASSFRQGGNTGELFF. In nucleotides, the CDR3 is TGCGCCAGCAGCTTTCGACAGGGGGGGAACACCGGGGAGCTGTTTTTT.